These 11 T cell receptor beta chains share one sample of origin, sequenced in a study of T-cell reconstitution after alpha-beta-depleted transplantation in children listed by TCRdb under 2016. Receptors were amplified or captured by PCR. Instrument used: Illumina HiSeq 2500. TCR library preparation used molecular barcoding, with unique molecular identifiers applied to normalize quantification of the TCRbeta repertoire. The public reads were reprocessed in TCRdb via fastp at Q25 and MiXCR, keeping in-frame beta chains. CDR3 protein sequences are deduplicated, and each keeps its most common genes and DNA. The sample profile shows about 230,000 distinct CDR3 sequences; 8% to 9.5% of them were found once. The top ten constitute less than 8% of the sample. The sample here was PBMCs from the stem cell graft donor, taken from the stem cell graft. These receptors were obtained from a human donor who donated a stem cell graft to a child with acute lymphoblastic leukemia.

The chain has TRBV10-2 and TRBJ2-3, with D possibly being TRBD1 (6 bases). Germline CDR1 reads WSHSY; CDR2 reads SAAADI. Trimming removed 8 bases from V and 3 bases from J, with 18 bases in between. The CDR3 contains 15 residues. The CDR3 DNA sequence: TGCGCCAGCGGCCTGAGGACACAGGGTACAGATACGCAGTATTTT. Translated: CASGLRTQGTDTQYF.

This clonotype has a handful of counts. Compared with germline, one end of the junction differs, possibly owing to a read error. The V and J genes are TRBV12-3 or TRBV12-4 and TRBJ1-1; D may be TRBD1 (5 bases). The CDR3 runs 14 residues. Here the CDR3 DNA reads TGTGCCAGCAGACCGCGAGCAGGGAACGCTGAAGCTTTCTTT. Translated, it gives CASRPRAGNAEAFF.

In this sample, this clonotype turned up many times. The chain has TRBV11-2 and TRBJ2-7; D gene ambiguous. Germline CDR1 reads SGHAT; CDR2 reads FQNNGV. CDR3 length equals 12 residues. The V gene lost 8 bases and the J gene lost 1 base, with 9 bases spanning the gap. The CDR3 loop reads CASGRSSYEQYF. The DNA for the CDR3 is TGTGCCAGCGGTCGATCTTCCTACGAGCAGTACTTC.

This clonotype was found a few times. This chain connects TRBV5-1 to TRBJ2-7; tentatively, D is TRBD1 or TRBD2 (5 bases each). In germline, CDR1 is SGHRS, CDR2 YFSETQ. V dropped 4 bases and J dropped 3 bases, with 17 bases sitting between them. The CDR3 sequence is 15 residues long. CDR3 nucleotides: TGCGCCAGCAGCCCGGGGCAGGTCGATTTCTACGAGCAGTACTTC. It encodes CASSPGQVDFYEQYF.

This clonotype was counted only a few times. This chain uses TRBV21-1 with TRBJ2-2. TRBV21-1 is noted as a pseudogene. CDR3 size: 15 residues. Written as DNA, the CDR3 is TGTGCCAGCAGCAATAGCGGGGGAAACACCGGGGAGCTGTTTTTT. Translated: CASSNSGGNTGELFF.

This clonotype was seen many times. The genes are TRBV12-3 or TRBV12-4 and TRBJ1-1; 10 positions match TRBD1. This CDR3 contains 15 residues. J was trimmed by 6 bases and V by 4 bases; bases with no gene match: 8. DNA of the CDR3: TGTGCCAGCAGTTCGGACGACAGGGGGCAACCTGAAGCTTTCTTT. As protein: CASSSDDRGQPEAFF.

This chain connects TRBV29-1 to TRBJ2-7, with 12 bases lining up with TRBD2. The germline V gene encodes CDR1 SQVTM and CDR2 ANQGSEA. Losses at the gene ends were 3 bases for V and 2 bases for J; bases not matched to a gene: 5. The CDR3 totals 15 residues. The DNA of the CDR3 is TGCAGCGTTGAGGGACTAGCGGGCTCCCCCTACGAGCAGTACTTC. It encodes CSVEGLAGSPYEQYF.

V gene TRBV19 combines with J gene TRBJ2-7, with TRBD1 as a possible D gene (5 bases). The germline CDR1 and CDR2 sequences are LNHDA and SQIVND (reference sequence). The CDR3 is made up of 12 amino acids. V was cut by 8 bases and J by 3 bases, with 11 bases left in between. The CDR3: CASSPGYYEQYF. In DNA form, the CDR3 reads TGTGCCAGTTCCCCAGGGTACTACGAGCAGTACTTC.

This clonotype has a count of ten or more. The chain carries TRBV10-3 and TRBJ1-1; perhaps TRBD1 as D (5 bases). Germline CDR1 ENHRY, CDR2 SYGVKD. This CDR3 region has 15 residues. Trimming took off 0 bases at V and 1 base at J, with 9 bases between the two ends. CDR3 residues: CAISESDSPNTEAFF. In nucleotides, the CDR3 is TGTGCCATCAGTGAGTCTGACAGCCCGAACACTGAAGCTTTCTTT.

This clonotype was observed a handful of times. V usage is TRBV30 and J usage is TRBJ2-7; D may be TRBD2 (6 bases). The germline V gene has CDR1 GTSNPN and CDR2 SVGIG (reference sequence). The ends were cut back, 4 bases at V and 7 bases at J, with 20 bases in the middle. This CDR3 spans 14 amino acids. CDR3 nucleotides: TGTGCCTGGAATCGGGGCGGAGGGGAGTGGGAGCAGTACTTC. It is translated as CAWNRGGGEWEQYF.

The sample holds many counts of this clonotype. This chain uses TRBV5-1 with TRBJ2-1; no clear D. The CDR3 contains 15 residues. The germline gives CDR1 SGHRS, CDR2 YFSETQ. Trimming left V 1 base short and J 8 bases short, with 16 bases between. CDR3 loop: CASSLFFTAADEQFF. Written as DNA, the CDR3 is TGCGCCAGCAGCTTGTTTTTTACGGCGGCGGATGAGCAGTTCTTC.